This entry concerns a single T cell receptor beta chain. As yet, its antigen is unknown. Treatment here: 15 to 20 received Ad26.COV2.S at low or high dose, single or two shots; roughly five received placebo; per-sample allocation not given. Sampling was done on day 63 after the first vaccine or placebo injection. These data belong to a study of Ad26.COV2.S vaccination and SARS-CoV-2 variants. Germline CDR1 and CDR2: GTSNPN and SVGIG (reference sequence). Trimming took 3 bases from V and 4 from J, leaving 7 bases between them. The CDR3 has 12 residues. Some clones are missing from TCRdb's copy, which holds only in-frame ones; the method was immunoSEQ multiplex PCR. The table includes 300,000 to 400,000 clones, approximately 84% detected once. Study results and limitations: Vaccinees and placebo recipients showed similar non-spike TCR breadth. Using TCR breadth and depth analyses may have led to underestimated total T cell responses.

The rearrangement links TRBV30 to TRBJ2-1, with a possible D match to TRBD2 (6 bases). This clonotype originated in a person between 18 and 65 years old who received the Ad26.COV2.S COVID-19 vaccine or a placebo. Sequencing was performed on peripheral blood, taken in a trial of Ad26.COV2.S vaccine versus placebo. DNA of the CDR3: TGTGCCTGGAGCGGACTATACAATGAGCAGTTCTTC. Encoded protein: CAWSGLYNEQFF.